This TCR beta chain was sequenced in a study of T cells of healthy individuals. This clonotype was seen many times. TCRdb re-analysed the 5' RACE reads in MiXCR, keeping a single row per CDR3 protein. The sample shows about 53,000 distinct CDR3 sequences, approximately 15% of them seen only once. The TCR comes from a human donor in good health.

The CDR3 DNA reads TGTGCCAGCAGCTCCTTGGTGGGCGGGGCTCAAGAGACCCAGTACTTC. Its protein product is CASSSLVGGAQETQYF. V and J are TRBV6-6 and TRBJ2-5, with D possibly TRBD2 on 6 matching bases. Trimming cost V 6 bases and J 2 bases, with 19 bases left between them. The CDR3 sequence is 16 residues long. Per the germline V gene, CDR1 is MNHNY and CDR2 is SVGAGI (reference sequence).